The T cell receptor (beta chain) under discussion was sequenced for a study of blood T cells in healthy people across ages. A J-beta primer mix and a sample-barcoded 5' primer were used in a second PCR of about 6 to 12 cycles. TCRdb fed the 5' RACE reads into MiXCR, producing one record per CDR3 protein. The profile covers roughly 1.6 million distinct CDR3 sequences, with about 31% appearing a single time and about 10% taken by the ten largest. The CDR3 runs to 15 residues. To note about this clonotype: Compared with germline, one end of the junction differs, possibly owing to a read error.

The receptor's source is a woman aged 25-40 years in good health. This chain joins TRBV12-3 or TRBV12-4 and TRBJ2-2, with TRBD2 identical over 9 bases. The sequenced sample consisted of blood. The CDR3 DNA reads TGTGCCAGCGGTCTAGCGGGATCGCGTCACGGGAAGCTGTTTTTT. As protein: CASGLAGSRHGKLFF.